The 3 T cell receptor beta chains listed next were all sequenced from one sample in a study of long-term antiretroviral therapy in people with HIV (dated by TCRdb to between 2021 and 2023). The immunoSEQ hsTCRB v3.0 assay was used at survey level resolution to sequence the TRB variable region. TCRdb's version of the immuneACCESS table is confined to in-frame rearrangements and falls short of the full clone set. An unresolved V gene accounts for under half of the shortfall where checked; the remainder is of unknown origin. The sample table holds about 23,000 clones, of which around 83% were seen once. 23% of the sample goes to the ten largest clones. This specimen consisted of unsorted PBMCs, obtained 0.4 years after starting antiretroviral therapy. All receptors derive from a man aged 45-65 years with HIV.

The genes are TRBV7-9 and TRBJ1-1; D is perhaps TRBD1 (5 bases). This CDR3 is built from 14 residues. Germline assignment: CDR1 SEHNR and CDR2 FQNEAQ (reference sequence). V was shortened by 1 base and J by 6 bases, with 12 bases between the two germline ends. CDR3 nucleotide sequence: TGTGCCAGCAGCTTAGAAAGGGGTAGGGCTGAAGCTTTCTTT. Protein product: CASSLERGRAEAFF.

The count of this clone is one. V gene TRBV5-1 combines with J gene TRBJ2-3; the match to TRBD2 covers 11 bases. The CDR3 extends over 15 amino acids. V lost 2 bases and J lost 4; bases outside the gene matches: 3. The germline V gene has CDR1 SGHRS and CDR2 YFSETQ. The DNA for the CDR3 is TGCGCCAGCAGCTTCCTAGCGGGGGGCGCAGATACGCAGTATTTT. Translated: CASSFLAGGADTQYF. The full variable domain, its missing parts supplied by reference TRBV5-1 and TRBJ2-3, is KAGVTQTPRYLIKTRGQQVTLSCSPISGHRSVSWYQQTPGQGLQFLFEYFSETQRNKGNFPGRFSGRQFSNSRSEMNVSTLELGDSALYLCASSFLAGGADTQYFGPGTRLTVL.

This clone appeared a few times. The chain recombines TRBV7-9 with TRBJ2-7, with D perhaps TRBD1 (6 bases). Germline V lookup: CDR1 SEHNR, CDR2 FQNEAQ (reference sequence). V was clipped by 2 bases and J by 3 bases, with 17 bases between them. CDR3 length equals 16 residues. This CDR3 reads CASSLPRDTPIYEQYF. The CDR3 region has the DNA TGTGCCAGCAGCTTACCGAGGGACACCCCCATCTACGAGCAGTACTTC.